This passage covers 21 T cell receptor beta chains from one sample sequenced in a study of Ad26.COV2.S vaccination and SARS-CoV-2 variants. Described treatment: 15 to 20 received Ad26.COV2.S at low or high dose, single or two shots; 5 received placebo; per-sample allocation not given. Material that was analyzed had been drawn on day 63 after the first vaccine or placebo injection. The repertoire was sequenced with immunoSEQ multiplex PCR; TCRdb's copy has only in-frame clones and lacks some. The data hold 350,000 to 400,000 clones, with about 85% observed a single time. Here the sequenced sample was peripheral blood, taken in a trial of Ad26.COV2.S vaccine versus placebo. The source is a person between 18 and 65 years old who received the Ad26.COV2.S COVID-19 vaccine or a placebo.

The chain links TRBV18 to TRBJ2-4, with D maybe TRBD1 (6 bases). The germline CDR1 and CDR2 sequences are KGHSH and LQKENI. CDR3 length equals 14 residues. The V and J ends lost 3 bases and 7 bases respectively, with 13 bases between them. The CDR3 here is CASSPKGHGNIQYF. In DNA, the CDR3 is TGTGCCAGCTCACCCAAGGGACACGGTAACATTCAGTACTTC.

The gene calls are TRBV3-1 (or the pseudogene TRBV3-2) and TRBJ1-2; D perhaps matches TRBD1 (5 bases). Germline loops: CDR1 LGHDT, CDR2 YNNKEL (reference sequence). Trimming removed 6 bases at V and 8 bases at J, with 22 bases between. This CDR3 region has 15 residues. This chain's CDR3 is CASRNGGINPSGYTF. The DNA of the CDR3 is TGTGCCAGCAGGAACGGGGGAATAAATCCTAGCGGCTACACCTTC.

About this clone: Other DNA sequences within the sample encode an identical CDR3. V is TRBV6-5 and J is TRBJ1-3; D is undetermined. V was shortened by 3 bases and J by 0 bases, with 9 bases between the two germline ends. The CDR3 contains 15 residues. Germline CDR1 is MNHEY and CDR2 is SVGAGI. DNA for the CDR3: TGTGCCAGCAGTTATCGCAGGAGCTCTGGAAACACCATATATTTT. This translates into CASSYRRSSGNTIYF.

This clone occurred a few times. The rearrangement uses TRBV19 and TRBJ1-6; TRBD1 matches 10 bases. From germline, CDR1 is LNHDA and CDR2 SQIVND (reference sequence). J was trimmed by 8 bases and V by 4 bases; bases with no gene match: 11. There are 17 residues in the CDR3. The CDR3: CASSTLPRDRGYSPLHF. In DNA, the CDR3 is TGTGCCAGTAGTACCCTTCCCCGGGACAGGGGTTATTCACCCCTCCACTTT.

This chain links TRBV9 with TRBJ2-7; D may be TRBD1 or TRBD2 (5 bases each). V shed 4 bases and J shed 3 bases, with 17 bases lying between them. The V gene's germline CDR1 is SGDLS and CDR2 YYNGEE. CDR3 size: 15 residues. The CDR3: CASSYLPGAGYEQYF. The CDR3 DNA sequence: TGTGCCAGCAGCTACCTTCCCGGGGCGGGCTACGAGCAGTACTTC.

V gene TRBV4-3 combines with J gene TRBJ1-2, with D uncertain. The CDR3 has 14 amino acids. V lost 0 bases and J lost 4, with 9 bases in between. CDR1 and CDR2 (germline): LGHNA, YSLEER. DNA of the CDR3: TGCGCCAGCAGCCAAGATCGGGGTCCCTATGGCTACACCTTC. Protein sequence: CASSQDRGPYGYTF.

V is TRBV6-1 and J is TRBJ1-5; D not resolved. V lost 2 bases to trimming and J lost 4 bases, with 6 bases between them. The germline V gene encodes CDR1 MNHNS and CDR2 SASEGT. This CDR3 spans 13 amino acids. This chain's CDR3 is CASSESQNQPQHF. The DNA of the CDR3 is TGTGCCAGCAGTGAAAGTCAGAATCAGCCCCAGCATTTT.

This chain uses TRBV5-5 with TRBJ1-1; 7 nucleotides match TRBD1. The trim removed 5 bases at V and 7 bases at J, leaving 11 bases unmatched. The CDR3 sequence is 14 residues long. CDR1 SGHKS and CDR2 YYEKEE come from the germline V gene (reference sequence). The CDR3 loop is CASRTPGQRVEAFF. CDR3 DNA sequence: TGTGCCAGCAGAACCCCGGGACAGCGAGTTGAAGCTTTCTTT. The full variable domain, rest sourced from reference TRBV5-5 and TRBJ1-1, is DAGVTQSPTHLIKTRGQQVTLRCSPISGHKSVSWYQQVLGQGPQFIFQYYEKEERGRGNFPDRFSARQFPNYSSELNVNALLLGDSALYLCASRTPGQRVEAFFGQGTRLTVV.

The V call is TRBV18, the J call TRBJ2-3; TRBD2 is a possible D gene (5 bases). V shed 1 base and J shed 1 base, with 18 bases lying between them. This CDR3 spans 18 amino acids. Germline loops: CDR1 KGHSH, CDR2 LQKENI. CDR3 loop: CASSPRVSSRYRTDTQYF. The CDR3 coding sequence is TGTGCCAGCTCACCACGTGTCTCTAGCCGATACCGCACAGATACGCAGTATTTT.

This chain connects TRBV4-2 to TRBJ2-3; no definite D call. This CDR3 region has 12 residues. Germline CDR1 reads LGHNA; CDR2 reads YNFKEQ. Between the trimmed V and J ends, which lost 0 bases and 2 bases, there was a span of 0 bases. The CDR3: CASSQDTDTQYF. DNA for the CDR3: TGTGCCAGCAGCCAAGACACAGATACGCAGTATTTT.

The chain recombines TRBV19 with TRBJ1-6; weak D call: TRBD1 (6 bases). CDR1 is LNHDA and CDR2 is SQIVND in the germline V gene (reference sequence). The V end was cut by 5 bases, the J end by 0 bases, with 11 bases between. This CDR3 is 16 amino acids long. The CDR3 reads CASSGGANSYNSPLHF. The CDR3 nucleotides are TGTGCCAGTAGTGGGGGGGCAAACTCCTATAATTCACCCCTCCACTTT.

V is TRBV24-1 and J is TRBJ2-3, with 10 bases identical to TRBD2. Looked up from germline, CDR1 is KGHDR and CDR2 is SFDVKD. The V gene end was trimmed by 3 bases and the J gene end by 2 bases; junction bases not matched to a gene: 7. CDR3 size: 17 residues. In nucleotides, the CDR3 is TGTGCCACCAGTGATCGATCTAGCGGGGGTCTCACAGATACGCAGTATTTT. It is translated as CATSDRSSGGLTDTQYF.

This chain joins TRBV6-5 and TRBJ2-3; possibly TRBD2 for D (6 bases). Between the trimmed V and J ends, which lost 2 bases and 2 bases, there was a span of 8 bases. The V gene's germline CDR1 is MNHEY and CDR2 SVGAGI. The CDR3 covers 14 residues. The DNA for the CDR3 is TGTGCCAGCAGTTACGGGGGGATCACAGATACGCAGTATTTT. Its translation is CASSYGGITDTQYF.

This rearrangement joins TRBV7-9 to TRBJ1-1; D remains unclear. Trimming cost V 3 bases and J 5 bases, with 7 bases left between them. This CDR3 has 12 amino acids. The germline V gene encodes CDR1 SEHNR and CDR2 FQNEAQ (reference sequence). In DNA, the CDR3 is TGTGCCAGCAGCTTCTCGGGGACTGAAGCTTTCTTT. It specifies CASSFSGTEAFF. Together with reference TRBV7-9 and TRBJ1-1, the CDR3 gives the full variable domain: DTGVSQNPRHKITKRGQNVTFRCDPISEHNRLYWYRQTLGQGPEFLTYFQNEAQLEKSRLLSDRFSAERPKGSFSTLEIQRTEQGDSAMYLCASSFSGTEAFFGQGTRLTVV.

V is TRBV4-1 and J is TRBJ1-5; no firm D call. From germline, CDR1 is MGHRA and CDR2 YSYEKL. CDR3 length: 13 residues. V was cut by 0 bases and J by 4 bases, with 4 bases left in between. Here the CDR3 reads CASSQDTNQPQHF. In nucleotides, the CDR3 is TGCGCCAGCAGCCAAGACACTAATCAGCCCCAGCATTTT.

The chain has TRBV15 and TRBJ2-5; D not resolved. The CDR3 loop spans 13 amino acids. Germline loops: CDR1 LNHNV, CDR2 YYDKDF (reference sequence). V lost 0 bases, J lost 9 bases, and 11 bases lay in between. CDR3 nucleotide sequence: TGTGCCACCAGCAGAGACTTCTCCGAGGCCCAGTACTTC. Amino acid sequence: CATSRDFSEAQYF.

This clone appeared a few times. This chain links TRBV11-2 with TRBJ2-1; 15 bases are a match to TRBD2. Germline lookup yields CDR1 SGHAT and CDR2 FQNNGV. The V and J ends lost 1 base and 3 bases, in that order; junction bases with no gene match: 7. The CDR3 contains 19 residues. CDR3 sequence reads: CASSLAGTSGGTVYNEQFF. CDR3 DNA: TGTGCCAGCAGCTTAGCCGGGACTAGCGGGGGGACCGTCTACAATGAGCAGTTCTTC.

Written as DNA, the CDR3 is TGTGCCAGTCTCCCCGGGACAGGGGGCGCAAATTCACCCCTCCACTTT. Translated, it gives CASLPGTGGANSPLHF. The V call is TRBV6-4, the J call TRBJ1-6, with 12 bases aligning to TRBD1. V gave up 9 bases and J gave up 7 bases; unmatched junction bases: 10. The CDR3 sequence is 16 residues long. Per the germline V gene, CDR1 is MRHNA and CDR2 is SNTAGT.

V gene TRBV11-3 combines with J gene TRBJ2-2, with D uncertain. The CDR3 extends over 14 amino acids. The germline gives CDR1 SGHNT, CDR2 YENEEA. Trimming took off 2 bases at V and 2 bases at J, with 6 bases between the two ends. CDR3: CASSLNSNTGELFF. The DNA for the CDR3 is TGTGCCAGCAGCTTAAACAGTAACACCGGGGAGCTGTTTTTT.

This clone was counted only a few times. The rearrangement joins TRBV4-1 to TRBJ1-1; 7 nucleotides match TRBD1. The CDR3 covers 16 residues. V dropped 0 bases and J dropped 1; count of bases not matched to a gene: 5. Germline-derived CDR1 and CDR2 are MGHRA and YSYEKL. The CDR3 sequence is CASSQDPGQPNTEAFF. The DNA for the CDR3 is TGCGCCAGCAGCCAAGATCCGGGACAGCCGAACACTGAAGCTTTCTTT.

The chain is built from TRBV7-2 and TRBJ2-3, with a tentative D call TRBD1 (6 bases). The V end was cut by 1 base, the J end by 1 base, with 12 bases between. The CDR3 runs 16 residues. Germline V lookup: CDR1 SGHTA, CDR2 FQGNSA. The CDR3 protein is CASSLVGTLRTDTQYF. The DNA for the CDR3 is TGTGCCAGCAGCTTAGTTGGGACACTTCGCACAGATACGCAGTATTTT.